These 10 T cell receptor beta chains share one sample of origin, sequenced in a study of cytomegalovirus exposure and HLA in healthy donors. The PCR ran on 60 Vbeta and 13 Jbeta primers. The protocol was immunoSEQ multiplex PCR, while the TCRdb copy is restricted to in-frame clones and leaves out a portion. The data show over 150,000 clones, with 79% seen just once and 2.1% held by the top ten. The sequencing sample was made of PBMCs. The source of these receptors is a man aged 35 to 55 in good health and CMV-seronegative.

This sequence joins TRBV2 and TRBJ1-5, with 8 positions matching TRBD1. The germline gives CDR1 SNHLY, CDR2 FYNNEI. V was pared by 5 bases and J by 3 bases, with 3 bases of the junction left unmatched. The CDR3 totals 14 residues. The CDR3 sequence: CASSWTGHNQPQHF. In DNA, the CDR3 is TGTGCCAGCAGTTGGACAGGGCACAATCAGCCCCAGCATTTT.

V and J are TRBV5-4 and TRBJ2-7, with 8 bases fitting TRBD1. Germline V CDR1 and CDR2: SGHNT, YYREEE (reference sequence). Losses at the gene ends were 0 bases for V and 4 bases for J; bases not matched to a gene: 6. The CDR3 sequence is 15 residues long. CDR3 sequence (DNA): TGTGCCAGCAGCTTGGCCGGAGGACAGGGTTACGAGCAGTACTTC. Amino acid sequence: CASSLAGGQGYEQYF.

This chain uses TRBV28 with TRBJ2-5, with 8 nucleotides matching TRBD1. Germline loops: CDR1 MDHEN, CDR2 SYDVKM. This CDR3 has 16 residues. V shed 7 bases and J 2 bases; nucleotides not matched to a gene: 12. CDR3 nucleotides: TGTGCCAGCACCTCGGGCGGACAGGGCCTTCAAGAGACCCAGTACTTC. Protein product: CASTSGGQGLQETQYF.

The gene calls are TRBV5-1 and TRBJ2-3; 11 bases map to TRBD2. This CDR3 is 18 amino acids long. Losses at the gene ends were 2 bases for V and 8 bases for J; bases not matched to a gene: 16. Per germline, CDR1 SGHRS and CDR2 YFSETQ. CDR3 bases: TGCGCCAGCAGCTTCGAACTAGCGGGAGCGTCTTCACAGGGTACGCAGTATTTT. Translated: CASSFELAGASSQGTQYF.

The chain is built from TRBV19 and TRBJ2-1; TRBD2 matches at 15 bases. The junction had 7 bases not matched to a gene; V was cut back by 5 bases and J by 8 bases. The V gene's germline CDR1 is LNHDA and CDR2 SQIVND (reference sequence). This CDR3 is built from 16 residues. CDR3 amino acids: CASSFRTSGRGHEQFF. The DNA for the CDR3 is TGTGCCAGTAGTTTCCGGACTAGCGGGAGGGGTCATGAGCAGTTCTTC.

The J gene is TRBJ2-5, the V gene TRBV2; D might be TRBD1 (5 bases). Germline assignment: CDR1 SNHLY and CDR2 FYNNEI. V lost 11 bases, J lost 1 base, and 14 bases lay in between. The CDR3 spans 13 residues. The CDR3 spells CAGQGDLQETQYF. The CDR3 coding sequence is TGTGCCGGTCAGGGTGACCTCCAAGAGACCCAGTACTTC.

The rearrangement links TRBV28 to TRBJ2-7; D is uncertain. V was cut by 7 bases and J by 0 bases, with 10 bases left in between. This CDR3 region has 13 residues. Germline lookup yields CDR1 MDHEN and CDR2 SYDVKM. Written as DNA, the CDR3 is TGTGCCAGCATCCACACATACTCCTACGAGCAGTACTTC. Translation: CASIHTYSYEQYF.

The rearrangement joins TRBV11-3 to TRBJ1-5; 7 bases line up with TRBD1. CDR1 is SGHNT and CDR2 is YENEEA in the germline V gene. This CDR3 comprises 15 residues. V was pared by 7 bases and J by 3 bases, with 9 bases of the junction left unmatched. In nucleotides, the CDR3 is TGTGCCAGCACCAAATCAGACAGGGACAATCAGCCCCAGCATTTT. This sequence encodes CASTKSDRDNQPQHF.

About this clone: At one end the junction does not follow the germline gene, possibly because of a read error. The rearrangement joins TRBV5-1 to TRBJ2-2, with 7 bases matching TRBD2. The CDR3 is made up of 15 amino acids. Germline values: CDR1 SGHRS, CDR2 YFSETQ. CDR3 in amino acids: CASTMGGMNAGELFF. The DNA of the CDR3 is TGCGCCAGTACAATGGGAGGGATGAACGCCGGGGAGCTGTTTTTT.

This chain links TRBV5-4 with TRBJ2-5, with D perhaps TRBD1 (5 bases). V was pared by 3 bases and J by 1 base, with 10 bases between. Looked up from germline, CDR1 is SGHNT and CDR2 is YYREEE (reference sequence). The CDR3 covers 14 residues. CDR3 DNA sequence: TGTGCCAGCAGCTCTGGGGCCATCCAAGAGACCCAGTACTTC. Its translation: CASSSGAIQETQYF.